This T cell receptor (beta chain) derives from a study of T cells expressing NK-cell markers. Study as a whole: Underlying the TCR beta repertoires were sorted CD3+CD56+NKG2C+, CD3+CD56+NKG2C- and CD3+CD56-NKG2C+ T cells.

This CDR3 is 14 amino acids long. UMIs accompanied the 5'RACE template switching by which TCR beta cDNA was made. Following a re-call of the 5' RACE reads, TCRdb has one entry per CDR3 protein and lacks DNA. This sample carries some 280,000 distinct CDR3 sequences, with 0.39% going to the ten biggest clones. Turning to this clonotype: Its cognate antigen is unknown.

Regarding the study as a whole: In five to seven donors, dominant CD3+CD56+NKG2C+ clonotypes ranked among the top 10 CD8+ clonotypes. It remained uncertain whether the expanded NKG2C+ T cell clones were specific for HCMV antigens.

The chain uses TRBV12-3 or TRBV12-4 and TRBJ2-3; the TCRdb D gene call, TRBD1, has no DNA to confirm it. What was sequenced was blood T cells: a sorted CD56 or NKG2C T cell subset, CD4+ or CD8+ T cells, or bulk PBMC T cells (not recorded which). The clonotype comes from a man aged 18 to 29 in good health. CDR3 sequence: CASSLDRLPDTQYF.